This record concerns one TCR beta chain sequence. Its antigen is as yet unknown. These data come from a study of cytomegalovirus exposure and HLA in healthy donors. TCRdb's copy holds only in-frame clones and misses some; the assay was immunoSEQ multiplex PCR. The sample lists more than 250,000 clones; 80% to 90% were seen once. From germline, CDR1 is SGHRS and CDR2 YFSETQ. The trim removed 1 base at V and 0 bases at J, leaving 11 bases unmatched. The CDR3 spans 18 residues. Study-wide findings and caveats: The study found most TCR sequences rare, yet found some public TCRs in many donors. Some TCR beta chains (164 of them) were listed as cytomegalovirus-associated. First-cohort TCR clusters were later found to tend to co-occur in the roughly 130 validation repertoires. Through in vitro validation, a few CMV-associated chains were shown to be specific for CMV antigens.

This TCR came from a woman in her late teens or twenties in good health and CMV-seronegative. The chain carries TRBV5-1 and TRBJ2-7; 9 positions agree with TRBD1. Sequenced sample: PBMCs. CDR3 in amino acids: CASSLLSLGTGPSYEQYF. CDR3 in DNA: TGCGCCAGCAGCTTGTTGAGCTTGGGGACAGGGCCCTCCTACGAGCAGTACTTC.